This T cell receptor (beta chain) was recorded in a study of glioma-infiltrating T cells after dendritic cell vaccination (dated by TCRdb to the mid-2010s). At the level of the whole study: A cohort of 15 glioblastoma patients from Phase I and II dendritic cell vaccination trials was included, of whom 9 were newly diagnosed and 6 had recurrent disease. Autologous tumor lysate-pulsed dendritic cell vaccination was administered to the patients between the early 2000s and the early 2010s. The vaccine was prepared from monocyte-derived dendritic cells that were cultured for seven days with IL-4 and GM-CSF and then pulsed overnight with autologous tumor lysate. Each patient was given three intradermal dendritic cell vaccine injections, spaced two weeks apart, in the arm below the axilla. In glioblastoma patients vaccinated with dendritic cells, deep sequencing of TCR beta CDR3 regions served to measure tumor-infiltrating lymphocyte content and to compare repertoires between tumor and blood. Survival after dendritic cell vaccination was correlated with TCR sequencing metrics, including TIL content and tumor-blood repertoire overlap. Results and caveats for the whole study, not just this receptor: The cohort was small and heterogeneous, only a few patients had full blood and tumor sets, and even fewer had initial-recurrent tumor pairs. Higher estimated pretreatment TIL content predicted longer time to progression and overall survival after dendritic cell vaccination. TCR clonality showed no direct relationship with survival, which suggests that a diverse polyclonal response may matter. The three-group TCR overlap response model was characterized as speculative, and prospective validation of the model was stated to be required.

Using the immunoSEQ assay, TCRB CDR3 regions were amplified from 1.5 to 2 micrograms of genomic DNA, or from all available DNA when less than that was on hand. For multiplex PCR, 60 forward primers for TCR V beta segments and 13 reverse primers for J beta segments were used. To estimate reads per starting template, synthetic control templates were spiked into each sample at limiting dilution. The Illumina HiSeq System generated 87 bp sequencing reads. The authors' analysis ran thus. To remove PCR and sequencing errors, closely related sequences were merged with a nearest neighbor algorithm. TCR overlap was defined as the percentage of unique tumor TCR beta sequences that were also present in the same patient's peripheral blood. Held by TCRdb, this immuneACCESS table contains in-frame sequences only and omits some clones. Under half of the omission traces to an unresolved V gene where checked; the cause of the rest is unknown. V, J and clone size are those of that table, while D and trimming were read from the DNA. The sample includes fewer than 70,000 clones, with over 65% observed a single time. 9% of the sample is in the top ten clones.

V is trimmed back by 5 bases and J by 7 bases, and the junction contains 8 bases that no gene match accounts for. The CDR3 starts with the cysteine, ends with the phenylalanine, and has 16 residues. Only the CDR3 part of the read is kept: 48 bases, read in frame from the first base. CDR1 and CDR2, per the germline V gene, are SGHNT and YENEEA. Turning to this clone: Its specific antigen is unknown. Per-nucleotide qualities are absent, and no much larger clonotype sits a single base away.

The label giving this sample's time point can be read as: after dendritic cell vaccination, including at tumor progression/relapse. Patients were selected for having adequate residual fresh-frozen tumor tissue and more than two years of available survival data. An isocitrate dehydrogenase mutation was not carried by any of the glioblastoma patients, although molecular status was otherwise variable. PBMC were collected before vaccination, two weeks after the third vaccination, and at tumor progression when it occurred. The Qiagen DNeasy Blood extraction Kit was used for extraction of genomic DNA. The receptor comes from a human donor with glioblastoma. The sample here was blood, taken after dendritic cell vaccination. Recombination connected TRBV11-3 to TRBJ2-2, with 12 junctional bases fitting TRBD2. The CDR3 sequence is CASSKLAGGPGGELFF. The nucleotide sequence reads TGTGCCAGCAGCAAGCTAGCGGGGGGGCCGGGCGGGGAGCTGTTTTTT.